Sequencing of this T cell receptor (beta chain) was carried out in a study of long-term antiretroviral therapy in people with HIV. Broader study findings: Although diversity increased after ART, it remained lower than in transplant donor controls. Clones that had undergone expansion before ART dominated the repertoire at all time points. Narrower CDR3 length ranges marked HIV repertoires relative to controls.

The assay used was immunoSEQ (version v3.0), run at survey level. Data came from immunoSEQ multiplex PCR; TCRdb stores just in-frame clones and leaves some out. Counted here are about 18,000 clones, 91% occurring once; the ten biggest clones make up 8.5% to 10%. This clone came up once. No antigen is known for it. Ahead of DNA extraction, samples held about 0.95-10 million cryopreserved PBMC each. The sample in question was unsorted PBMCs, obtained 3 years after starting antiretroviral therapy. This clonotype was obtained from a man aged 50 to 60 with HIV.

CDR3 region: CASSVSRGGLGELFF. CDR3 bases: TGTGCCAGCAGTGTTTCTAGAGGGGGGCTCGGGGAGCTGTTTTTT. This chain connects TRBV2 to TRBJ2-2; D may match TRBD1 or TRBD2 (6 bases each). Germline V lookup: CDR1 SNHLY, CDR2 FYNNEI. Trimming took 4 bases from V and 7 from J, leaving 16 bases between them. This CDR3 is built from 15 residues.